This entry concerns a single T cell receptor beta chain. What it binds is not known. Primers included in the PCR were 60 Vbeta and 13 Jbeta primers. The table came from immunoSEQ multiplex PCR; TCRdb's copy has only in-frame clones and leaves some out. Among 120,000 to 150,000 clones listed, approximately 80% were seen once. Per germline, CDR1 SEHNR and CDR2 FQNEAQ (reference sequence). This CDR3 comprises 14 residues. Trimming cost V 5 bases and J 2 bases, with 10 bases left between them. This sample was included in a study of cytomegalovirus exposure and HLA in healthy donors. Study observations and caveats: Judged likely to be a sequencing artifact was a cluster of highly shared sequence variants.

The chain has TRBV7-9 and TRBJ1-5; D uncertain. The sequencing sample was made of PBMCs. This clonotype was sampled from a woman aged 40 to 50 in good health and CMV-seropositive. CDR3 residues: CASSREGGNQPQHF. The CDR3, as DNA: TGTGCCAGCAGCCGTGAGGGTGGCAATCAGCCCCAGCATTTT.